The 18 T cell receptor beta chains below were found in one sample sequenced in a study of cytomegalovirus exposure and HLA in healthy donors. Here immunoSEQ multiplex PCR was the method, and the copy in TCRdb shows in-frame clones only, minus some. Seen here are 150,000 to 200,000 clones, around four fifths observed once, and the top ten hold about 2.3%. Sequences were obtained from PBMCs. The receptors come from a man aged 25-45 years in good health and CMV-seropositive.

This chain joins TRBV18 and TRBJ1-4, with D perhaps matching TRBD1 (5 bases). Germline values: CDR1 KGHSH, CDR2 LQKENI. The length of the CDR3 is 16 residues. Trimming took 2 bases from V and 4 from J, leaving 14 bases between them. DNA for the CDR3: TGTGCCAGCTCACCAAAAGGGGTCCCGCTTAATGAAAAACTGTTTTTT. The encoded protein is CASSPKGVPLNEKLFF.

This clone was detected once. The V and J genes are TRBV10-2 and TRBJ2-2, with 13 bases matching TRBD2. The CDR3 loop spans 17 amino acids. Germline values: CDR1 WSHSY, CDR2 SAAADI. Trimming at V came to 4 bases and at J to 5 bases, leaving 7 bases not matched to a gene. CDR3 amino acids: CASSVTGLAGRTGELFF. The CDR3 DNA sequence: TGCGCCAGCAGTGTAACGGGACTAGCGGGGCGTACCGGGGAGCTGTTTTTT.

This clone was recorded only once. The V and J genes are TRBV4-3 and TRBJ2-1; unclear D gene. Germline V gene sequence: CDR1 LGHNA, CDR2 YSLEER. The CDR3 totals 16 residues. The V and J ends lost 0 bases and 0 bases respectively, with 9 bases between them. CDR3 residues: CASSQDLTGSYNEQFF. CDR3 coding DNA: TGCGCCAGCAGCCAAGATCTTACCGGCTCCTACAATGAGCAGTTCTTC.

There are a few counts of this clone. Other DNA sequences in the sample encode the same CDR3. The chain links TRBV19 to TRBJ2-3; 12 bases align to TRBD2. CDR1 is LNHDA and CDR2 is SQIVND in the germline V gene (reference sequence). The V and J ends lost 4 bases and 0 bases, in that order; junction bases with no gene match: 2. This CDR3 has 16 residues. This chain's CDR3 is CASSRGLAGSTDTQYF. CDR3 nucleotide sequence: TGTGCCAGTAGTAGAGGACTAGCGGGGAGCACAGATACGCAGTATTTT. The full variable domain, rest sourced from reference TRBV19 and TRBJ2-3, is DGGITQSPKYLFRKEGQNVTLSCEQNLNHDAMYWYRQDPGQGLRLIYYSQIVNDFQKGDIAEGYSVSREKKESFPLTVTSAQKNPTAFYLCASSRGLAGSTDTQYFGPGTRLTVL.

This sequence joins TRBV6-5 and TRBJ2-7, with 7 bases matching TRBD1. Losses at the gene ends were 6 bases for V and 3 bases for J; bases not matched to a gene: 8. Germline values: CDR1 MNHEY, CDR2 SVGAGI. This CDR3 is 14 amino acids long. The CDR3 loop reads CASSRETGSYEQYF. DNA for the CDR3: TGTGCCAGCAGCCGTGAGACAGGGAGCTACGAGCAGTACTTC.

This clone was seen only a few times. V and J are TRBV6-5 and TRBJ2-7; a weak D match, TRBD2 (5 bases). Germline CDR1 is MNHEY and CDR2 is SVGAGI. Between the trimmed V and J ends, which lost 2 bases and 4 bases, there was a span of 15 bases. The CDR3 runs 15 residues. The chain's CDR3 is CASSYDPSWGYEQYF. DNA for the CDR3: TGTGCCAGCAGTTACGACCCTAGCTGGGGATACGAGCAGTACTTC.

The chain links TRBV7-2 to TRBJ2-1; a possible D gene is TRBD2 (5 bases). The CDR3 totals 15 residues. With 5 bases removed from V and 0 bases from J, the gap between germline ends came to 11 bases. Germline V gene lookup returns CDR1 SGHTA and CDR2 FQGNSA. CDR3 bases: TGTGCCAGCAGCACCCCGGGAAGCTCCTACAATGAGCAGTTCTTC. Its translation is CASSTPGSSYNEQFF.

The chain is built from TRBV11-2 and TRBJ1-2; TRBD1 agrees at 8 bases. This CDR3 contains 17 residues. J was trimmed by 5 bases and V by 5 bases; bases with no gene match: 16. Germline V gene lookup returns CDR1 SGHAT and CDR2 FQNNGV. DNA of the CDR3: TGTGCCAGCAGCGAGAGGGGACAGGTCCCCACCTTTTATGGCTACACCTTC. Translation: CASSERGQVPTFYGYTF. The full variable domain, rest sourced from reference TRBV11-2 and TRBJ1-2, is EAGVAQSPRYKIIEKRQSVAFWCNPISGHATLYWYQQILGQGPKLLIQFQNNGVVDDSQLPKDRFSAERLKGVDSTLKIQPAKLEDSAVYLCASSERGQVPTFYGYTFGSGTRLTVV.

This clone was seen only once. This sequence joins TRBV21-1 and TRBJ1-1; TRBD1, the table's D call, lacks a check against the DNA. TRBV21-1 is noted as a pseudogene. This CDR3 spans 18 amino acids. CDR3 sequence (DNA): TGTGCCAGCAGCCCACGTCCCGGGACAGGGGCCCTGGGCACTGAAGCTTTCTTT. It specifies CASSPRPGTGALGTEAFF.

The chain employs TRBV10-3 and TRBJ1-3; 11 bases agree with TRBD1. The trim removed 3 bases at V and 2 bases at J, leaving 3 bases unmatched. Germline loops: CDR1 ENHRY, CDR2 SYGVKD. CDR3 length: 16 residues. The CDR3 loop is CAISDPGQGAGNTIYF. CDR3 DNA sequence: TGTGCCATCAGTGACCCGGGACAGGGGGCTGGAAACACCATATATTTT.

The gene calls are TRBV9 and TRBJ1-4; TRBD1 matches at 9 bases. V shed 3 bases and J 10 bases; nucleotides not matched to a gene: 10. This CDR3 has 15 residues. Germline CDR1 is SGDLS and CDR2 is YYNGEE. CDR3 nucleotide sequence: TGTGCCAGCAGCGCCACGGGGACAGGGATCGGAAAACTGTTTTTT. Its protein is CASSATGTGIGKLFF. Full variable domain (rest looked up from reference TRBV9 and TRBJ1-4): DSGVTQTPKHLITATGQRVTLRCSPRSGDLSVYWYQQSLDQGLQFLIQYYNGEERAKGNILERFSAQQFPDLHSELNLSSLELGDSALYFCASSATGTGIGKLFFGSGTQLSVL.

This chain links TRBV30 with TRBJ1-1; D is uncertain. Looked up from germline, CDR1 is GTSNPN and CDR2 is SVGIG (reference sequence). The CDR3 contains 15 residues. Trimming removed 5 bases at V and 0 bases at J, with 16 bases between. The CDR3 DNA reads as TGTGCCTGGGTGGGGTTGGGAGACATGAACACTGAAGCTTTCTTT. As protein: CAWVGLGDMNTEAFF.

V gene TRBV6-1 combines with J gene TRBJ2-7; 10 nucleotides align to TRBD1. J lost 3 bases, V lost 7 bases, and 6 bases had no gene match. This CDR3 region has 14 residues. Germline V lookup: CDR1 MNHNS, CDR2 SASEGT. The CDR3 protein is CASNRDRGFYEQYF. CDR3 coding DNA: TGTGCCAGCAACCGGGACAGGGGCTTCTACGAGCAGTACTTC.

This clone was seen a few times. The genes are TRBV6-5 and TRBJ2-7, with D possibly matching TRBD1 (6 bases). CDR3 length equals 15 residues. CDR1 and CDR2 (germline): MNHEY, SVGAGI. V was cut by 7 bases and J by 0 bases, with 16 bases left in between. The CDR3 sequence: CASTRNREGSYEQYF. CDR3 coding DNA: TGTGCCAGCACCCGCAACAGGGAAGGCTCCTACGAGCAGTACTTC.

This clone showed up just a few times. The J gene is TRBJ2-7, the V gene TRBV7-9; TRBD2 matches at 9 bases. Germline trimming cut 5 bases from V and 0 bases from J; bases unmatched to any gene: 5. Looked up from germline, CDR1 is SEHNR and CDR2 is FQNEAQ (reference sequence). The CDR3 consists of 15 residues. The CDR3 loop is CASSLLAGSSYEQYF. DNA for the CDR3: TGTGCCAGCAGCCTTCTAGCGGGGAGCTCCTACGAGCAGTACTTC.

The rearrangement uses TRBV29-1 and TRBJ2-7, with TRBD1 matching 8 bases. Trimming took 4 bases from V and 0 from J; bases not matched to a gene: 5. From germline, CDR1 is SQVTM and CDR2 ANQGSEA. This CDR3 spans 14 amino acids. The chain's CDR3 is CSVGGTGFSYEQYF. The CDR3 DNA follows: TGCAGCGTTGGGGGGACAGGTTTCTCCTACGAGCAGTACTTC.

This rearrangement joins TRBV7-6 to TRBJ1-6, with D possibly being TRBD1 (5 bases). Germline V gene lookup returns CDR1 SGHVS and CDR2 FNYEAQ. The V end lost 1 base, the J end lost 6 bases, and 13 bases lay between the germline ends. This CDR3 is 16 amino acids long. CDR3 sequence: CASSLVSGAGNSPLHF. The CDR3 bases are TGTGCCAGCAGCTTAGTATCTGGGGCCGGTAATTCACCCCTCCACTTT.

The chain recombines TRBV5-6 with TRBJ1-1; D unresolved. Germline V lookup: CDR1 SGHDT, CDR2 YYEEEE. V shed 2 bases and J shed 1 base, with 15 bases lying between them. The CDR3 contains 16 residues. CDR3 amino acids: CASSFYGYTGNTEAFF. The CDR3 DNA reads TGTGCCAGCAGCTTTTATGGGTATACGGGGAACACTGAAGCTTTCTTT.